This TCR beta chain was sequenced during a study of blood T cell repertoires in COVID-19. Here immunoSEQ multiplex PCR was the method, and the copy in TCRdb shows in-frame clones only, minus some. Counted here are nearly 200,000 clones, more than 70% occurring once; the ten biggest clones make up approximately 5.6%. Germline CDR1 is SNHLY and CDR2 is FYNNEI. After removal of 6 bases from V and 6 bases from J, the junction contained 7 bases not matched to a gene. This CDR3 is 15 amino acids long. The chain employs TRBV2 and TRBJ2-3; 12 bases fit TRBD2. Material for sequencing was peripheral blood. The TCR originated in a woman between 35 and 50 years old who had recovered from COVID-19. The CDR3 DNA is TGTGCCAGCAGCTGGACTAGCGGGGTATCCGATACGCAGTATTTT. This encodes CASSWTSGVSDTQYF.